The T cell receptor beta chain under discussion was sequenced for a study of cytomegalovirus exposure and HLA in healthy donors. To note about this clone: Its antigen is unknown.

Overall study findings and caveats: Per a later analysis, about 17,000 TCR beta sequences showed association with HLA alleles at 0.05 false discovery rate. Investigators reported approximately 170 TCR beta chains as tied to cytomegalovirus. The productive fraction for most TCR beta V segments was about 87% or about 30% in an earlier analysis.

The germline CDR1 and CDR2 sequences are SGDLS and YYNGEE. Trimming removed 3 bases from V and 9 bases from J, with 16 bases in between. This CDR3 has 15 amino acids. In the PCR, 60 Vbeta and 13 Jbeta primers were used. Authors' analysis steps: A later analysis counted 70 million to 85 million unique TCR beta chains, some 12 million shared. TCRdb's copy holds only in-frame clones and misses some; the assay was immunoSEQ multiplex PCR. Clone size and the V and J calls come from that table; the DNA yielded D and trimming. The profile shows 150,000 to 180,000 clones, around 80% of them singletons. The clonotype originates from a woman between 40 and 55 years old in good health and CMV-seronegative. The V gene is TRBV9, the J gene TRBJ1-6; D not certain. The sample consisted of PBMCs. In DNA, the CDR3 is TGTGCCAGCAGCGCCCCTGGTTCGGAGATTTCACCCCTCCACTTT. This gives the protein CASSAPGSEISPLHF. Full variable domain (missing parts from reference TRBV9 and TRBJ1-6): DSGVTQTPKHLITATGQRVTLRCSPRSGDLSVYWYQQSLDQGLQFLIQYYNGEERAKGNILERFSAQQFPDLHSELNLSSLELGDSALYFCASSAPGSEISPLHFGNGTRLTVT.